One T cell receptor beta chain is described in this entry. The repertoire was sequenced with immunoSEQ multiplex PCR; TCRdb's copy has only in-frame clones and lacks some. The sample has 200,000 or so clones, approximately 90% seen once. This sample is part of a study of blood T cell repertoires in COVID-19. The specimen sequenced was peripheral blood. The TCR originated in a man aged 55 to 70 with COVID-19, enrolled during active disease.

CDR3 DNA sequence: TGTGCCAGCAGCTCCCGACAGGGTTCCAACGAGCAGTACTTC. It yields the protein CASSSRQGSNEQYF. The chain couples TRBV13 to TRBJ2-7, with 7 positions matching TRBD1. Germline V gene sequence: CDR1 PRHDT, CDR2 FYEKMQ (reference sequence). Trimming cost V 4 bases and J 5 bases; bases outside gene matches: 8. This CDR3 is 14 amino acids long.